The 16 T cell receptor beta chains listed next were all sequenced from one sample in a study of breast tumors, draining lymph nodes, adjacent tissues. Using its own MiXCR run on the multiplex PCR reads, TCRdb lists one record per CDR3 protein. The sample holds around 43,000 distinct CDR3 sequences, more than 20% seen once. Material for sequencing was breast tumor tissue. These receptors all come from a female donor with breast cancer. Some clones in this sample may be carry-over from other donors' samples.

This clonotype was observed a few times. The V gene is TRBV30, the J gene TRBJ2-1; D perhaps matches TRBD1 (6 bases). The CDR3 spans 15 residues. Trimming took 1 base from V and 2 from J, leaving 12 bases between them. Germline CDR1 is GTSNPN and CDR2 is SVGIG (reference sequence). CDR3 bases: TGTGCCTGGAGTGCTGAGGGGACACCCTACAATGAGCAGTTCTTC. This gives the protein CAWSAEGTPYNEQFF.

By proportion, this clonotype is medium-sized (0.01 to 0.1%). The V and J genes are TRBV7-7 and TRBJ2-1; TRBD1 or TRBD2 may be the D gene (5 bases each). The CDR3 has 15 amino acids. Germline lookup yields CDR1 SSHAT and CDR2 FNYEAQ (reference sequence). Trimming removed 1 base from V and 8 bases from J, with 15 bases in between. This chain's CDR3 is CASSLDRGAWDEQFF. As DNA, the CDR3 is TGTGCCAGCAGCTTAGACAGAGGGGCCTGGGATGAGCAGTTCTTC.

Within the sample, this clonotype is medium-sized. V usage is TRBV9 and J usage is TRBJ2-1, with TRBD1 as a possible D gene (7 bases). The CDR3 totals 16 residues. Trimming pared 0 bases from V and 0 bases from J, leaving 10 bases between. Germline assignment: CDR1 SGDLS and CDR2 YYNGEE. In nucleotides, the CDR3 is TGTGCCAGCAGCGTAGTCCAGGGGGGCTCCTACAATGAGCAGTTCTTC. Encoded protein: CASSVVQGGSYNEQFF.

This chain connects TRBV10-2 to TRBJ1-1, with unresolved D. The CDR3 runs 12 residues. Looked up from germline, CDR1 is WSHSY and CDR2 is SAAADI. Trimming removed 6 bases from V and 0 bases from J, with 5 bases in between. The CDR3 here is CASRDMNTEAFF. The CDR3 DNA reads as TGCGCCAGCAGAGACATGAACACTGAAGCTTTCTTT.

This clonotype has a count of ten or more. The chain has TRBV29-1 and TRBJ2-5; maybe TRBD1 (5 bases). The V end lost 7 bases, the J end lost 5 bases, and 14 bases lay between the germline ends. Germline CDR1 reads SQVTM; CDR2 reads ANQGSEA. The CDR3 loop spans 12 amino acids. The CDR3 DNA follows: TGCAGCGGCTCACAGGCCGGGGAGACCCAGTACTTC. Translating it yields CSGSQAGETQYF. Combining the CDR3 with reference TRBV29-1 and TRBJ2-5 gives the whole variable domain SAVISQKPSRDICQRGTSLTIQCQVDSQVTMMFWYRQQPGQSLTLIATANQGSEATYESGFVIDKFPISRPNLTFSTLTVSNMSPEDSSIYLCSGSQAGETQYFGPGTRLLVL.

This clonotype was recorded at least ten times. The genes are TRBV25-1 and TRBJ2-7, with D unclear. Germline V gene data show CDR1 as MGHDK and CDR2 as SYGVNS. Trimming shortened V by 3 bases and J by 4 bases, and 7 bases separated the two germline ends. This CDR3 contains 12 residues. The CDR3 coding sequence is TGTGCCAGCAGTGACCACGGTTACGAGCAGTACTTC. Its protein product is CASSDHGYEQYF.

This clonotype was recorded once. This chain joins TRBV4-1 and TRBJ1-4; D call uncertain. Trimming took off 0 bases at V and 8 bases at J, with 13 bases between the two ends. The CDR3 consists of 15 residues. Germline V gives CDR1 MGHRA, CDR2 YSYEKL. DNA for the CDR3: TGCGCCAGCAGCCAAGACTTAGCGTGGCCCGAAAAACTGTTTTTT. Its translation: CASSQDLAWPEKLFF.

This clonotype has ten or more counts. V and J are TRBV10-3 and TRBJ2-6; D is uncertain. V was trimmed by 2 bases and J by 0 bases, leaving 2 bases between them. This CDR3 spans 14 amino acids. Germline V gives CDR1 ENHRY, CDR2 SYGVKD. CDR3 residues: CAISENSGANVLTF. CDR3 sequence (DNA): TGTGCCATCAGTGAGAACTCTGGGGCCAACGTCCTGACTTTC.

This clonotype showed up many times. The chain employs TRBV20-1 and TRBJ2-7; 7 nucleotides align to TRBD1. The germline V gene has CDR1 DFQATT and CDR2 SNEGSKA (reference sequence). The CDR3 is 11 amino acids. The ends lost 6 bases at V and 4 bases at J; junction bases unmatched: 3. Here the CDR3 reads CSALQGYEQYF. In nucleotides, the CDR3 is TGCAGTGCGCTACAGGGGTACGAGCAGTACTTC.

This clonotype was counted many times. This chain links TRBV14 with TRBJ1-2; possibly TRBD1 for D (6 bases). V was trimmed by 0 bases and J by 1 base, leaving 24 bases between them. The CDR3 length is 20 residues. In germline, CDR1 is SGHDN, CDR2 FVKESK. CDR3 loop: CASSQEYQEAGHLINYGYTF. The CDR3 DNA follows: TGTGCCAGCAGCCAAGAATATCAAGAAGCGGGACACCTTATTAACTATGGCTACACCTTC.

This clonotype was detected once. At one boundary the junction diverges from the germline segment, which might be a read error. The chain employs TRBV28 and TRBJ2-7; D may be TRBD1 (6 bases). The CDR3 totals 14 residues. The germline V gene encodes CDR1 MDHEN and CDR2 SYDVKM. The CDR3 loop is CASSLFAGAYEQCF. Here the CDR3 DNA reads TGTGCCAGCAGTTTATTTGCAGGGGCATACGAGCAGTGCTTC.

This clonotype was seen only a few times. The chain links TRBV27 to TRBJ2-5; D tentatively fits TRBD1 or TRBD2 (5 bases each). The germline gives CDR1 MNHEY, CDR2 SMNVEV (reference sequence). The V and J ends lost 4 bases and 5 bases respectively, with 17 bases between them. The CDR3 totals 15 residues. The CDR3 DNA sequence: TGTGCCAGCAGTTCGGGACCGACAAGCGCTGAGACCCAGTACTTC. Encoded protein: CASSSGPTSAETQYF.

This clonotype has ten or more counts. The rearrangement uses TRBV6-1 and TRBJ2-1; D ambiguous. V lost 7 bases and J 6 bases, leaving 19 bases between the germline ends. Germline CDR1 MNHNS, CDR2 SASEGT. The CDR3 contains 15 residues. The CDR3 loop is CASTPDDPVGNEQFF. The DNA for the CDR3 is TGTGCCAGCACCCCCGATGACCCGGTAGGCAATGAGCAGTTCTTC.

In this sample, this clonotype turned up once. The chain links TRBV11-1 to TRBJ2-7; 7 nucleotides align to TRBD1. The J segment lost 5 bases and the V segment lost 5 bases, leaving 3 bases of the junction unmatched. Germline V CDR1 and CDR2: SGHAT, FQDESV (reference sequence). The length of the CDR3 is 12 residues. CDR3 region: CASSRQGDEQYF. The CDR3 DNA reads as TGTGCCAGCAGCCGGCAGGGGGACGAGCAGTACTTC.

Relative to its sample, this clonotype is medium-sized. The rearrangement links TRBV7-9 to TRBJ1-2; D remains unclear. CDR1 is SEHNR, CDR2 FQNEAQ, per germline (reference sequence). The V gene lost 1 base and the J gene lost 7 bases, with 19 bases spanning the gap. The CDR3 runs to 16 residues. CDR3 in amino acids: CASSLGPQPDPLGYTF. The CDR3 DNA sequence: TGTGCCAGCAGCTTAGGTCCCCAGCCAGACCCCCTTGGCTACACCTTC.

This clonotype was seen many times. This chain connects TRBV12-3 or TRBV12-4 to TRBJ1-2; possibly TRBD1 for D (6 bases). The length of the CDR3 is 16 residues. V lost 2 bases and J 8 bases, leaving 21 bases between the germline ends. The CDR3 nucleotides are TGTGCCAGCAGTTTATCTGTCCAGGGGCCTTGGGGAGGCTACACCTTC. Protein: CASSLSVQGPWGGYTF.